These T cell receptor beta chains were read from a single sample in a study of T cells in localized non-small cell lung cancer. Only in-frame clones appear in the TCRdb table, and some are missing; sequencing was by immunoSEQ multiplex PCR. The table includes about 3,200 clones, roughly 29% detected once. The sequencing here drew on normal lung tissue next to the tumor, taken before any cancer treatment. These receptors were taken from a woman aged 40 to 75 with stage I lung adenocarcinoma. CDR3s include the opening cysteine and the closing phenylalanine or tryptophan. D genes are given only for firm matches. The size field is filled for only some rows; it gives once, few, many or a size class.

TRBV6-8,16,TRBD2,few,TRBJ2-7,TGTGCCAGCAGTGACGTCGGACTAGCGGTGACCTACGAGCAGTACTTC,CASSDVGLAVTYEQYF
TRBV7-4,13,NA,few,TRBJ2-1,TGTGCCAGCAGCGGGTACCTAGAGAATGAGCAGTTCTTC,CASSGYLENEQFF
TRBV28,14,NA,few,TRBJ2-1,TGTGCCAGCAGGTCGGGCGGCTCCTACAATGAGCAGTTCTTC,CASRSGGSYNEQFF
TRBV19,14,NA,NA,TRBJ2-7,TGTGCCAGTAGTATGGGGGGAGCGGTCGGCGAGCAGTACTTC,CASSMGGAVGEQYF
TRBV9,12,NA,few,TRBJ2-1,TGTGCCAGCAGCGGGACGGGGTATGAGCAGTTCTTC,CASSGTGYEQFF
TRBV11-3,14,TRBD2,NA,TRBJ2-7,TGTGCCAGCAGCTCCGGACTAGCGGGAGGGCAGCAGTACTTC,CASSSGLAGGQQYF
TRBV30,12,NA,NA,TRBJ2-7,TGTGCCTGGAGTGCGGGGGCCCACGAGCAGTACTTC,CAWSAGAHEQYF
TRBV6-8,17,TRBD2,NA,TRBJ2-2,TGTGCCAGCAGTTACTCCACTAGCGGGAGTCCATCCGGGGAGCTGTTTTTT,CASSYSTSGSPSGELFF
TRBV5-1,14,TRBD1,NA,TRBJ2-1,TGCGCCAGCAGCTTGATGGGACAGGACAATGAGCAGTTCTTC,CASSLMGQDNEQFF
TRBV18,13,NA,few,TRBJ1-1,TGTGCCAGCTCACCAGAACAGAACACTGAAGCTTTCTTT,CASSPEQNTEAFF
TRBV18,19,TRBD1,NA,TRBJ1-5,TGTGCCAGCTCACCAGGGATCGGACAGGGGAGAATCGGACAATTGGCCCAGCATTTT,CASSPGIGQGRIGQLAQHF
TRBV7-1,15,NA,NA,TRBJ2-7,TGTGCCAGCAGCTTCTCGACAGGAGCGGGCTACGAGCAGTACTTC,CASSFSTGAGYEQYF
TRBV5-1,14,NA,NA,TRBJ2-3,TGCGCCAGCAGCTCCGGACAGCTCACAGATACGCAGTATTTT,CASSSGQLTDTQYF
TRBV6-8,12,NA,few,TRBJ2-1,TGTGCCAGCAGTCATGATCAAAATGAGCAGTTCTTC,CASSHDQNEQFF
TRBV6-8,16,TRBD1,NA,TRBJ1-5,TGTGCCAGCAGTTACATGGACAGGGCGGGTGCTCAGCCCCAGCATTTT,CASSYMDRAGAQPQHF
TRBV6-8,15,TRBD2,NA,TRBJ2-7,TGTGCCAGCAGAATGCGACTAGCGGGGGGCTACGAGCAGTACTTC,CASRMRLAGGYEQYF
TRBV11-3,14,NA,NA,TRBJ2-3,TGTGCCAGCAGCTTGGGGATGATCACAGATACGCAGTATTTT,CASSLGMITDTQYF
TRBV6-8,19,NA,few,TRBJ2-2,TGTGCCAGCAGTGACTCGAGGGGAGCGCAGGGATCGAACACCGGGGAGCTGTTTTTT,CASSDSRGAQGSNTGELFF
TRBV6-8,17,TRBD2,NA,TRBJ2-1,TGTGCCAGCAGTTACTCGGGACTAGCGCTCATTGGGGGTGAGCAGTTCTTC,CASSYSGLALIGGEQFF
TRBV9,14,NA,NA,TRBJ2-1,TGTGCCAGCAATCTCCGACAGAACTACAATGAGCAGTTCTTC,CASNLRQNYNEQFF